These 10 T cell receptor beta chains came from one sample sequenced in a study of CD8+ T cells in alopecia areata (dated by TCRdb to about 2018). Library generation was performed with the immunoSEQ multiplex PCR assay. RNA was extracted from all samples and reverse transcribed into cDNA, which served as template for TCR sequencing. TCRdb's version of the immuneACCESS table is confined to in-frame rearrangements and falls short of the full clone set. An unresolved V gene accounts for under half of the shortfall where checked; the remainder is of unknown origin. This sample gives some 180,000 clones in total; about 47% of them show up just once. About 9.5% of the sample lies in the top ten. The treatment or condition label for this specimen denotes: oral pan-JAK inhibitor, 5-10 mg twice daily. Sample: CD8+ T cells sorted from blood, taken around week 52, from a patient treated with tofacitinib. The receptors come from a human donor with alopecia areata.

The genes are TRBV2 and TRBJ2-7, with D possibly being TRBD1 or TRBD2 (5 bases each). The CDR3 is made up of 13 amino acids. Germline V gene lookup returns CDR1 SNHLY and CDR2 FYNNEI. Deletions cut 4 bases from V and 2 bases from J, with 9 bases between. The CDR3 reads CASSGGAAYEQYF. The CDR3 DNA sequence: TGTGCCAGCAGTGGAGGGGCGGCCTACGAGCAGTACTTC.

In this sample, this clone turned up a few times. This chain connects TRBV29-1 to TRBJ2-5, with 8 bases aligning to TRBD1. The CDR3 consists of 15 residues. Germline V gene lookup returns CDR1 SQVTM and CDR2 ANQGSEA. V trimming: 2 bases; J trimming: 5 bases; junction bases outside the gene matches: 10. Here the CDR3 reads CSVEMGTGRGETQYF. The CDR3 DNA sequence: TGCAGCGTTGAAATGGGGACAGGCCGTGGGGAGACCCAGTACTTC.

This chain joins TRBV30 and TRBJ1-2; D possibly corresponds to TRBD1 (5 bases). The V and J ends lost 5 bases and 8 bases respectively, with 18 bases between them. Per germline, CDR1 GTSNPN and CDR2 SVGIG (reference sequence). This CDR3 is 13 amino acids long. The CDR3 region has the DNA TGTGCCTGGCCCGACAGCTCCCAGGCCGGCTACACCTTC. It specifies CAWPDSSQAGYTF.

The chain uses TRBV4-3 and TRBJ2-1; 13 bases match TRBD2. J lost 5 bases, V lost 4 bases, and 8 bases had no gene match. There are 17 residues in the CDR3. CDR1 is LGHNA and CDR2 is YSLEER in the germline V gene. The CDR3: CASSPGLAGSEDNEQFF. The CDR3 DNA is TGCGCCAGCAGCCCGGGACTAGCGGGGTCCGAAGACAATGAGCAGTTCTTC.

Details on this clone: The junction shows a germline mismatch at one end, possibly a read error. The CDR3 DNA reads TGTGCCAGCACCGTAACTAGCGGGCCCTACAATGAGCAGTTCTTC. Protein product: CASTVTSGPYNEQFF. The chain combines TRBV9 with TRBJ2-1; 9 bases line up with TRBD2. This CDR3 has 15 residues. Looked up from germline, CDR1 is SGDLS and CDR2 is YYNGEE.

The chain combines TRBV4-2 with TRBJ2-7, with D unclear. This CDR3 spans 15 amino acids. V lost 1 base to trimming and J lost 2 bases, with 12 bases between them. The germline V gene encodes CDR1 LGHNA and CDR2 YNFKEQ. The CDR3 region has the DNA TGTGCCAGCAGCCAAGCCCGTGCCAGTCCCTACGAGCAGTACTTC. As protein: CASSQARASPYEQYF.

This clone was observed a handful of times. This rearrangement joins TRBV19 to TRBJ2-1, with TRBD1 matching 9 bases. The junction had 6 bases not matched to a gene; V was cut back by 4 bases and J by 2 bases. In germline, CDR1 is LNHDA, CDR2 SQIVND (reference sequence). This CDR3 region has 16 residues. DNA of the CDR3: TGTGCCAGTAGTACTTACCGGGACAGGGCCTACAATGAGCAGTTCTTC. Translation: CASSTYRDRAYNEQFF.

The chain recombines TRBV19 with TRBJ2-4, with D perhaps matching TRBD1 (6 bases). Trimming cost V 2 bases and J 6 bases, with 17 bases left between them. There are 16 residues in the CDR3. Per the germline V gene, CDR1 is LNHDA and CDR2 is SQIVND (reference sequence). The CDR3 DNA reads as TGTGCCAGTAGTATACTTGGGGAACAGGGTAGAAACATTCAGTACTTC. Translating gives CASSILGEQGRNIQYF. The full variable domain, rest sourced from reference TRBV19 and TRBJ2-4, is DGGITQSPKYLFRKEGQNVTLSCEQNLNHDAMYWYRQDPGQGLRLIYYSQIVNDFQKGDIAEGYSVSREKKESFPLTVTSAQKNPTAFYLCASSILGEQGRNIQYFGAGTRLSVL.

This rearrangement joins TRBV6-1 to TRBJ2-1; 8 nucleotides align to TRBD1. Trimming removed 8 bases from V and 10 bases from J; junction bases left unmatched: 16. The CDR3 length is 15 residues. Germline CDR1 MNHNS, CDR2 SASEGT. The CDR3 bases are TGTGCCAGCGAGCTGGGGCAGGGGGCTACGGTGGAGCAGTTCTTC. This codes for CASELGQGATVEQFF.

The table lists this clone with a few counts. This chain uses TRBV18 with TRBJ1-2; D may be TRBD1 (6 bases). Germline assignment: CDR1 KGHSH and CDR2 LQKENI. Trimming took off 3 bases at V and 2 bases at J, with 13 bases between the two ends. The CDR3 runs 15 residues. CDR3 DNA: TGTGCCAGCTCACCCTCCCCAGGGGAGAACTATGGCTACACCTTC. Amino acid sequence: CASSPSPGENYGYTF.